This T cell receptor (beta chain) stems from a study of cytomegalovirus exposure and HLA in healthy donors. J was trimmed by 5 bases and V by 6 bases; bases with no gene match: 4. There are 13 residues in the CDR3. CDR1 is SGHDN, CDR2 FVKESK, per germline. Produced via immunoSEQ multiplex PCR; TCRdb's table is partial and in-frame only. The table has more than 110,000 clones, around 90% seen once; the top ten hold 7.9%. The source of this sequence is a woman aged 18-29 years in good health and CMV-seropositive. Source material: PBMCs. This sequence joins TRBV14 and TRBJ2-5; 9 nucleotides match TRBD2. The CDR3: CASSRTSVETQYF. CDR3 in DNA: TGTGCCAGCAGTCGGACTAGCGTGGAGACCCAGTACTTC.